This T cell receptor (beta chain) was obtained from a study of cytomegalovirus exposure and HLA in healthy donors. The primer mix had 60 Vbeta and 13 Jbeta primers. The assay was immunoSEQ multiplex PCR, and TCRdb's table has in-frame clones only and misses some. Of 150,000 to 170,000 clones in the sample, more than 75% are singletons; the top ten hold roughly 13%. For this clone: Its antigen is undetermined.

Study results and caveats: In a later analysis, V- and J-gene trimming of beta chains associated with a DCLRE1C missense variant, replicated independently.

This TCR was recovered from a man under 40 in good health and CMV-seropositive. The sequenced sample was PBMCs.

This CDR3 reads CASSLASRVWGTTSQETQYF. CDR3 sequence (DNA): TGTGCCAGCAGCTTAGCTTCTCGTGTTTGGGGGACTACTTCCCAAGAGACCCAGTACTTC. The V gene is TRBV7-6, the J gene TRBJ2-5; 7 bases map to TRBD2. V was pared by 0 bases and J by 1 base, with 17 bases of the junction left unmatched. Germline V CDR1 and CDR2: SGHVS, FNYEAQ. The CDR3 runs 20 residues. Full variable domain (missing parts from reference TRBV7-6 and TRBJ2-5): GAGVSQSPRYKVTKRGQDVALRCDPISGHVSLYWYRQALGQGPEFLTYFNYEAQQDKSGLPNDRFSAERPEGSISTLTIQRTEQRDSAMYRCASSLASRVWGTTSQETQYFGPGTRLLVL.